This T cell receptor beta chain appears in the sequencing data of a study of sequential checkpoint blockade in melanoma. Study details: Patients were randomized 1:1 to nivolumab-then-ipilimumab or ipilimumab-then-nivolumab first-line.

Using immunoSEQ multiplex PCR, the repertoire was profiled, and TCRdb retains in-frame clones only, with some absent. The sample consists of 3,600 or so clones, 57% of them appearing once. Treatment described: randomized to nivolumab then ipilimumab (arm A) or the reverse (arm B). DNA-damaging chemotherapy had not been given to any patient beforehand. PBMC sorting kept live CD3+CD8+ cells without CD19 or CD56. The germline gives CDR1 SNHLY, CDR2 FYNNEI. Trimming left V 7 bases short and J 3 bases short, with 15 bases between. This CDR3 contains 14 residues. The receptor was derived from a human patient with melanoma. Some clones in this sample may be carry-over from other donors' samples. This rearrangement joins TRBV2 to TRBJ1-1; no clear D. The material sequenced was CD8+ T cells sorted from blood (inferred from file names), taken from a patient given nivolumab and ipilimumab in sequence. The CDR3 bases are TGTGCCAGCACGGGCGGGCGCTTGGACACTGAAGCTTTCTTT. This sequence encodes CASTGGRLDTEAFF.